These 12 T cell receptor beta chains originate from one sample sequenced in a study of CD8+ T cells in alopecia areata. The pooled cutaneous lymph node cells were sorted using several markers (CD4, CD8alpha, NKG2D, NKG2ACE and others). cDNA reverse transcribed from extracted RNA served as the sequencing template. The table came from immunoSEQ multiplex PCR; TCRdb's copy has only in-frame clones and leaves some out. This record lists about 300,000 clones, none seen once only, and the top ten clones contain approximately 1.2%. The specimen sequenced was CD4+ T cells sorted from a lymph node. The receptors originated from a C3H/HeJ mouse with alopecia areata. The strain's MHC type: H2-k.

Points on this clone: The germline and genes are mouse ones. Read data end 4 residues before the CDR3 end; the end is taken from the germline J gene. This chain joins TRBV29 and TRBJ2-3, with 12 bases matching TRBD2. Germline loops: CDR1 MSHET, CDR2 SYDVDS. CDR3 length: 16 residues. The V and J ends lost 2 bases and 1 base, in that order; junction bases with no gene match: 1. The CDR3 here is CASSLDWGGGAETLYF. Partial CDR3 DNA: TGTGCTAGCAGTTTAGACTGGGGGGGCGGTGCAGAA.

For this clone: All gene names here are mouse names. Read sequence stops 4 residues before the CDR3 end, and the germline J gene provides the missing end. Other DNA sequences from this sample encode an identical CDR3 as well. V and J are TRBV5 and TRBJ1-2; the D is unclear. V lost 4 bases to trimming and J lost 0 bases, with 6 bases between them. The CDR3 spans 13 residues. Per germline, CDR1 LGHNA and CDR2 YNLKQL (reference sequence). CDR3 loop: CASSLTTNSDYTF. The CDR3 bases that were read are TGTGCCAGCAGCCTTACAACAAACTCC.

In regard to this clone: These gene names are mouse names. The CDR3 end is not reached by the read, which stops 4 residues before it; the germline J gene fills it in. The chain has TRBV2 and TRBJ2-5; D may be TRBD1 (6 bases). Germline V gene sequence: CDR1 LGHNA, CDR2 YSYQKL. The CDR3 extends over 15 amino acids. With 4 bases removed from V and 0 bases from J, the gap between germline ends came to 11 bases. The CDR3 reads CASSPGTINQDTQYF. CDR3 DNA, as far as it was read: TGTGCCAGCAGCCCCGGGACAATTAACCAAGAC. Combining the CDR3 with reference TRBV2 and TRBJ2-5 gives the whole variable domain DPKIIQKPKYLVAVTGSEKILICEQYLGHNAMYWYRQSAKKPLEFMFSYSYQKLMDNQTASSRFQPQSSKKNHLDLQITALKPDDSATYFCASSPGTINQDTQYFGPGTRLLVL.

Note on this clone: Any gene name here is a mouse gene name. The CDR3 extends 4 residues past the end of the read, so its final part is completed from the germline J gene. This chain connects TRBV19 to TRBJ2-3; TRBD1 matches at 8 bases. J lost 3 bases, V lost 0 bases, and 3 bases had no gene match. The CDR3 runs 15 residues. The germline V gene encodes CDR1 FNHDT and CDR2 SITEND (reference sequence). The CDR3 DNA, read in part, is TGTGCCAGCAGTATAGCTCCAGGGGGCGCAGAA. It yields the protein CASSIAPGGAE. The CDR3 reads in full as CASSIAPGGAETLYF. Combining the CDR3 with reference TRBV19 and TRBJ2-3 gives the whole variable domain GGIITQTPKFLIGQEGQKLTLKCQQNFNHDTMYWYRQDSGKGLRLIYYSITENDLQKGDLSEGYDASREKKSSFSLTVTSAQKNEMAVFLCASSIAPGGAETLYFGSGTRLTVL.

In this sample, this clone turned up a few times. Germline and genes here are mouse. From the germline J gene comes the end of the CDR3, since the read stops 4 residues before it. The same CDR3 is also encoded by other DNA sequences in this sample. The chain employs TRBV5 and TRBJ2-7; D uncertain. Per the germline V gene, CDR1 is LGHNA and CDR2 is YNLKQL (reference sequence). The CDR3 totals 13 residues. CDR3 residues: CASSQETTYEQYF. The sequenced CDR3 bases are TGTGCCAGCAGCCAAGAAACTACGTAT.

Comment on this clone: Gene names are mouse gene names. The observed sequence ends 4 residues before the CDR3 terminus, with the missing tail filled in from the germline J gene. The chain employs TRBV1 and TRBJ2-3; D unresolved. Germline CDR1 reads NSQYPW; CDR2 reads LRSPGD (reference sequence). CDR3 size: 13 residues. The DNA read from the CDR3 is TGCACCTGCAGTGCAGGGGTGAAAGAA. Residues: CTCSAGVKE. The CDR3, in full, reads CTCSAGVKETLYF.

Turning to this clone: Genes here carry mouse names. The read finishes 4 residues shy of the CDR3 end, and the germline J gene is used to complete it. This chain uses TRBV1 with TRBJ2-1; maybe TRBD1 (5 bases). With 3 bases removed from V and 4 bases from J, the gap between germline ends came to 7 bases. The length of the CDR3 is 13 residues. Germline-derived CDR1 and CDR2 are NSQYPW and LRSPGD (reference sequence). CDR3 region: CTCSATGYAEQFF. The DNA read from the CDR3 is TGCACCTGCAGTGCTACAGGTTATGCT.

In the case of this clone: The genes are named according to mouse. Read coverage stops 4 residues before the CDR3 terminus; the germline J gene supplies the remainder. V usage is TRBV14 and J usage is TRBJ2-7; 10 bases line up with TRBD1. Germline CDR1 reads SGHDT; CDR2 reads FRDEAV. The CDR3 is 13 residues long. The covered CDR3 bases are TGTGCCAGCAGTTCGGACAGGGGGTAT. It encodes CASSSDRGY. Given in full, the CDR3 is CASSSDRGYEQYF. The full variable domain, with the rest looked up from reference TRBV14 and TRBJ2-7, is EAGVTQSPRYAVLQEGQAVSFWCDPISGHDTLYWYQQPRDQGPQLLVYFRDEAVIDNSQLPSDRFSAVRPKGTNSTLKIQSAKQGDTATYLCASSSDRGYEQYFGPGTRLTVL.

This clone was seen more than once but under ten times. Mouse gene names and germline throughout. The CDR3 loop reads CASSSQGARGDTQYF. The covered CDR3 bases are TGTGCCAGCAGTTCTCAGGGGGCGCGAGGGGAC. This chain uses TRBV19 with TRBJ2-5; 8 bases fit TRBD1. The read ends 4 residues shy of where the CDR3 ends; the end is completed using the germline J gene. Germline lookup yields CDR1 FNHDT and CDR2 SITEND (reference sequence). The CDR3 length is 15 residues. Filled out from reference TRBV19 and TRBJ2-5, the complete variable domain reads GGIITQTPKFLIGQEGQKLTLKCQQNFNHDTMYWYRQDSGKGLRLIYYSITENDLQKGDLSEGYDASREKKSSFSLTVTSAQKNEMAVFLCASSSQGARGDTQYFGPGTRLLVL.

Concerning this clone itself: The genes are named according to mouse. The read stops 4 residues short of the end of the CDR3; the missing end is completed from the germline J gene. This specimen includes other DNA sequences encoding the same CDR3. The chain combines TRBV13-3 with TRBJ2-2, with TRBD2 identical over 10 bases. V trimming: 5 bases; J trimming: 1 base; junction bases outside the gene matches: 2. The CDR3 has 15 residues. CDR1 is NNHDY, CDR2 SYVADS, per germline. The CDR3 spells CASSRTGGNTGQLYF. Incomplete CDR3 DNA: TGTGCCAGCAGCCGGACTGGGGGAAACACCGGG.

This clone was observed a handful of times. The genes are named according to mouse. Coverage ceases 4 residues before the CDR3 finishes, and the germline J gene fills in the end. Other nucleotide sequences from this sample produce the same CDR3. V and J are TRBV13-3 and TRBJ2-3, with TRBD2 matching 12 bases. With V trimmed by 2 bases and J by 4 bases, 2 bases remained unmatched. CDR3 length: 15 amino acids. Germline assignment: CDR1 NNHDY and CDR2 SYVADS. The chain's CDR3 is CASSEGTGGSETLYF. The sequenced CDR3 bases are TGTGCCAGCAGTGAGGGGACTGGGGGGTCAGAA.

Of note for this clone: The genes and germline here are from mouse. The read is 4 residues too short to cover the CDR3 end, so that end is filled in from the germline J gene. The V gene is TRBV1, the J gene TRBJ2-1, with 9 positions matching TRBD2. With 2 bases clipped from V and 3 bases from J, the junction kept 2 bases outside the gene matches. This CDR3 has 15 residues. Germline values: CDR1 NSQYPW, CDR2 LRSPGD (reference sequence). The sequenced CDR3 bases are TGCACCTGCAGTGCAATGGGGGGGCCCTATGCT. Protein product: CTCSAMGGPYA. From start to end, the CDR3 is CTCSAMGGPYAEQFF.